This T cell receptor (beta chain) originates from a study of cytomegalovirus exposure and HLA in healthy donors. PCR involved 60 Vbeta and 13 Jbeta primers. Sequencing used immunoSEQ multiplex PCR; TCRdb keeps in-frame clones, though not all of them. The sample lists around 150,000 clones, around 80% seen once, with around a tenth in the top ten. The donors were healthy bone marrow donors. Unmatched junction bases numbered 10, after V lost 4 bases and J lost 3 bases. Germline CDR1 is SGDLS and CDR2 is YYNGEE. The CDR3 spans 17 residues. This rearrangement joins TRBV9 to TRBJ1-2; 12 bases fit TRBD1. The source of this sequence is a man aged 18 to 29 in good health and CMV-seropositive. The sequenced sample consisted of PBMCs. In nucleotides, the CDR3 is TGTGCCAGCAGCCCCGGGGACAGGGGGCGTATTGACTATGGCTACACCTTC. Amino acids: CASSPGDRGRIDYGYTF. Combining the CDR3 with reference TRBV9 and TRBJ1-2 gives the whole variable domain DSGVTQTPKHLITATGQRVTLRCSPRSGDLSVYWYQQSLDQGLQFLIQYYNGEERAKGNILERFSAQQFPDLHSELNLSSLELGDSALYFCASSPGDRGRIDYGYTFGSGTRLTVV.